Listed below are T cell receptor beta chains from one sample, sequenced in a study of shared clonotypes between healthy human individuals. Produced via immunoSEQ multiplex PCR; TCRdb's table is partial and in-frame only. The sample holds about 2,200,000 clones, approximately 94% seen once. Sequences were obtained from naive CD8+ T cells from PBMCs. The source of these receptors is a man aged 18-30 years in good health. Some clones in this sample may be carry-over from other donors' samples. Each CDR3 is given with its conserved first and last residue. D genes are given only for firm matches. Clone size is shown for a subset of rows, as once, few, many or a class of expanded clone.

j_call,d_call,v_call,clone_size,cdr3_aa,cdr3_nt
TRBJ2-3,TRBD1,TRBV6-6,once,CASKDDGTGGSDTQYF,TGTGCCAGCAAGGATGACGGGACAGGGGGCTCGGATACGCAGTATTTT
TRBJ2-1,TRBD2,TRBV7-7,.,CASSLAPSGRVEGNEQFF,TGTGCCAGCAGCTTAGCCCCTAGCGGGAGGGTGGAAGGGAATGAGCAGTTCTTC
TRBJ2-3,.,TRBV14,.,CASSRWDRQLDTQYF,TGTGCCAGCAGCCGATGGGACCGGCAATTGGATACGCAGTATTTT
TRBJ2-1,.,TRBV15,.,CATSRRPYNEQFF,TGTGCCACCAGCAGACGCCCCTACAATGAGCAGTTCTTC
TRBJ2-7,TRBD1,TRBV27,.,CASSLGTGPYEQYF,TGTGCCAGCAGTTTGGGGACAGGGCCCTACGAGCAGTACTTC
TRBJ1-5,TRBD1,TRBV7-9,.,CASSFGDRHQPQHF,TGTGCCAGCAGCTTTGGGGACAGGCATCAGCCCCAGCATTTT
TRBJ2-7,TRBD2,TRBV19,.,CASSMRESYEQYF,TGTGCCAGTAGTATGCGGGAGTCCTACGAGCAGTACTTC
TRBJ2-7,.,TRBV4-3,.,CASSQDWRVDYYEQYF,TGCGCCAGCAGCCAAGATTGGAGAGTTGATTACTACGAGCAGTACTTC
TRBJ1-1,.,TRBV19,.,CASSIVPWVNTEAFF,TGTGCCAGTAGTATCGTCCCGTGGGTGAACACTGAAGCTTTCTTT
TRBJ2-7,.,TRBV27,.,CASSSGASYEQYF,TGTGCCAGCAGTTCCGGGGCCTCCTACGAGCAGTACTTC
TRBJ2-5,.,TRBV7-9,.,CASSLGTDEETQYF,TGTGCCAGCAGCTTGGGGACGGATGAAGAGACCCAGTACTTC
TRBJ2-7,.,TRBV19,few,CASSIRAATVDEQYF,TGTGCCAGTAGTATCAGGGCAGCGACGGTCGACGAGCAGTACTTC
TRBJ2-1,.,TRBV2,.,CASIFTGNNEQFF,TGTGCCAGCATATTCACAGGCAACAATGAGCAGTTCTTC
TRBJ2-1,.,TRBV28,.,CASSSVSREQFF,TGTGCCAGCAGTTCAGTGTCCCGGGAGCAGTTCTTC
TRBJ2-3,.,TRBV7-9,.,CASSETGSDTQYF,TGTGCCAGCAGCGAAACCGGTTCAGATACGCAGTATTTT
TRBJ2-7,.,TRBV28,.,CASSLRQGGYEQYF,TGTGCCAGCAGTTTGCGGCAGGGAGGCTACGAGCAGTACTTC
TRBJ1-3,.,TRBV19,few,CASSEVWGAGNTIYF,TGTGCCAGTAGTGAGGTGTGGGGTGCTGGAAACACCATATATTTT
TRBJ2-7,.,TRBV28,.,CASSSSKWRGYEQYF,TGTGCCAGCAGCAGCAGCAAATGGAGGGGCTACGAGCAGTACTTC
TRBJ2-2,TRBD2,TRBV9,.,CASSLNEGLGVTGELFF,TGTGCCAGCAGTCTTAATGAGGGACTAGGAGTCACCGGGGAGCTGTTTTTT
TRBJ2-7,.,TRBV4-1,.,CASSQDSRAGEYF,TGCGCCAGCAGCCAAGATTCTCGGGCAGGGGAGTACTTC
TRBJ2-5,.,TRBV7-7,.,CASSLGGLAAQETQYF,TGTGCCAGCAGCTTAGGGGGTCTAGCCGCACAAGAGACCCAGTACTTC
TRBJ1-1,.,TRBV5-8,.,CASSKSPQTGNTEAFF,TGTGCCAGCAGTAAAAGCCCCCAGACAGGGAACACTGAAGCTTTCTTT
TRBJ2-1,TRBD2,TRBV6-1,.,CASSESGGIGFF,TGTGCCAGCAGTGAATCGGGGGGAATAGGGTTCTTC
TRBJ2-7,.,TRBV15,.,CATSRVEGVEQYF,TGTGCCACCAGCAGAGTCGAAGGGGTCGAGCAGTACTTC
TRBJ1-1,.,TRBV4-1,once,CASSQDRALTNTEAFF,TGCGCCAGCAGCCAAGATCGTGCACTAACGAACACTGAAGCTTTCTTT
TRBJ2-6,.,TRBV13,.,CASSRPGQISGANVLTF,TGTGCCAGCAGCCGACCCGGACAGATCTCTGGGGCCAACGTCCTGACTTTC
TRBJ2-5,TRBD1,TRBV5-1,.,CASSLDQGDGETQYF,TGCGCCAGCAGCTTGGATCAGGGGGATGGGGAGACCCAGTACTTC
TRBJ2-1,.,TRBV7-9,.,CASSLGLFAGFYNNEQFF,TGTGCCAGCAGCTTAGGCCTTTTTGCAGGGTTCTACAACAATGAGCAGTTCTTC
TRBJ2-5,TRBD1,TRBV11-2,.,CASRDRGGQETQYF,TGTGCCAGCAGGGACAGGGGAGGACAAGAGACCCAGTACTTC
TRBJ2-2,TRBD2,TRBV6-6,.,CASSPGLAGLVGELFF,TGTGCCAGCAGCCCCGGACTAGCGGGTCTGGTCGGGGAGCTGTTTTTT
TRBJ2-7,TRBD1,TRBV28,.,CASSPPGTVSYEQYF,TGTGCCAGCAGTCCCCCCGGGACAGTCTCCTACGAGCAGTACTTC
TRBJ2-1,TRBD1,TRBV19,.,CASNRDRDVDEQFF,TGTGCCAGTAATAGGGACAGGGACGTCGATGAGCAGTTCTTC
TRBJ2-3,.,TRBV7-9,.,CASSSDSSSTDTQYF,TGTGCCAGCAGCTCTGACTCTTCTAGCACAGATACGCAGTATTTT
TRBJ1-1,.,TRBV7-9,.,CASSGRLGNTEAFF,TGTGCCAGCAGCGGCCGGTTGGGGAACACTGAAGCTTTCTTT
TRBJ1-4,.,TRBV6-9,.,CASSYSAGTLGDNNEKLFF,TGTGCCAGCAGTTATTCGGCAGGAACGCTTGGAGACAATAATGAAAAACTGTTTTTT
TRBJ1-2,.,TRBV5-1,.,CASSWALAGEGYTF,TGCGCCAGCAGCTGGGCCTTAGCCGGGGAAGGCTACACCTTC
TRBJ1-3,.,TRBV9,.,CASSQGRSGNTIYF,TGTGCCAGCAGCCAGGGACGTAGCGGAAACACCATATATTTT
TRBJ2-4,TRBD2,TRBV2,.,CASSDLAGEEQKNIQYF,TGTGCCAGCAGTGACTTAGCGGGAGAGGAGCAGAAAAACATTCAGTACTTC
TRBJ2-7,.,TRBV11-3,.,CASSLVFVYEQYF,TGTGCCAGCAGCTTAGTGTTCGTCTACGAGCAGTACTTC
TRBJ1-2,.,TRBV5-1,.,CASSNPGTNYGYTF,TGCGCCAGCAGCAACCCCGGGACGAACTATGGCTACACCTTC
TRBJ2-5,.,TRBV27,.,CASSFAIQETQYF,TGTGCCAGCAGTTTTGCGATCCAAGAGACCCAGTACTTC
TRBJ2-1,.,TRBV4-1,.,CASSQVVDGALYAYNEQFF,TGCGCCAGCAGCCAAGTGGTCGATGGTGCGCTATACGCCTACAATGAGCAGTTCTTC
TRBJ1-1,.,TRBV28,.,CASSPFITMNTEAFF,TGTGCCAGCAGCCCATTCATCACTATGAACACTGAAGCTTTCTTT
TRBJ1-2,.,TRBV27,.,CATAGGSYYGYTF,TGTGCCACTGCGGGGGGGAGTTACTATGGCTACACCTTC
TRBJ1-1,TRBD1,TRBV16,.,CASSQYLGEGAVFLEAFF,TGTGCCAGCAGCCAATATCTCGGCGAGGGGGCTGTGTTCCTAGAAGCTTTCTTT